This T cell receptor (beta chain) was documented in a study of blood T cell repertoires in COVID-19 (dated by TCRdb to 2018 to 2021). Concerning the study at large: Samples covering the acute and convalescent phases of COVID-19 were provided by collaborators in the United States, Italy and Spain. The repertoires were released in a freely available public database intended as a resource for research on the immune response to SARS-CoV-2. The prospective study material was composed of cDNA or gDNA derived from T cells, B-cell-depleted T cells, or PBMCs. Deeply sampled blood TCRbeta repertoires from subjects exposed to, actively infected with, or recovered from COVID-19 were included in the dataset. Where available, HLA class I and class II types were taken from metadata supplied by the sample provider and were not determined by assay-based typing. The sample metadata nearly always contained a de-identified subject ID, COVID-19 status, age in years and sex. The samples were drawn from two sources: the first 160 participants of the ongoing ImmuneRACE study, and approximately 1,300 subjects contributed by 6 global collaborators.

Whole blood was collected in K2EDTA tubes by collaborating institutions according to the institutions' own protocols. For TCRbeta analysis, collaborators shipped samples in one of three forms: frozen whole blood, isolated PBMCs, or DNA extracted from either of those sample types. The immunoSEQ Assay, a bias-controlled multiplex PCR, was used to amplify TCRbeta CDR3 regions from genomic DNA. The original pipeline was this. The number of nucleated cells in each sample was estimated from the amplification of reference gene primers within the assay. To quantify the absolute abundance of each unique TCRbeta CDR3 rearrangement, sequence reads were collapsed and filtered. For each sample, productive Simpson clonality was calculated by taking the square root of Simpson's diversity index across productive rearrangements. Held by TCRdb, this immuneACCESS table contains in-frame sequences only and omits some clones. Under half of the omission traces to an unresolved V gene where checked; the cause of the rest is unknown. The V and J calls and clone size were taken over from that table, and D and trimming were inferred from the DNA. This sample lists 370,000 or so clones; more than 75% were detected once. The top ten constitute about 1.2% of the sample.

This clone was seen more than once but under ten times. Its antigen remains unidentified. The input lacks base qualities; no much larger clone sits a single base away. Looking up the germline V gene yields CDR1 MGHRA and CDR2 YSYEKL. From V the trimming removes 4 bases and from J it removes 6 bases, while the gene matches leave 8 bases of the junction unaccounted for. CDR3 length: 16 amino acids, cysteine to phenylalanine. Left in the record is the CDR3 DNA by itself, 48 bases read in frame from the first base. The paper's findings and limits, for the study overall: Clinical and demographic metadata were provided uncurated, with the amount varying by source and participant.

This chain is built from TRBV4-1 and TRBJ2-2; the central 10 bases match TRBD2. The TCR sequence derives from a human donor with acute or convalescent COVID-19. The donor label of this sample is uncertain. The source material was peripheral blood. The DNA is TGCGCCAGCAGCCCTGGGTGGCTAGCGGGAGCCGGGGAGCTGTTTTTT. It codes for CASSPGWLAGAGELFF.